A single T cell receptor (beta chain) is shown here with its context. In terms of age and location, participants ranged from roughly 18 to 90 years and lived in 24 US areas. Participants reported their clinical history, and cohort assignment relied on those reports. TCRdb keeps only in-frame clones here, not all; method: immunoSEQ multiplex PCR. The sample comprises 200,000 to 250,000 clones, more than 80% of which are singletons, and approximately 3.5% rests with the top ten. The sample is drawn from a study of blood T cell repertoires in COVID-19. About the research overall: Samples of COVID-19 (acute and convalescent) were obtained from the United States, Italy and Spain. T cells, B-cell-depleted T cells, or PBMCs supplied cDNA or gDNA.

Trimming removed 3 bases from V and 5 bases from J, with 14 bases in between. This CDR3 region has 15 residues. Germline loops: CDR1 KGHSH, CDR2 LQKENI. The sample taken for sequencing was PBMCs or T cells enriched from blood (not recorded which). The V gene is TRBV18, the J gene TRBJ2-1; maybe TRBD1 (5 bases). This clonotype was obtained from a woman under 30 in a cohort exposed to, infected with or recovered from COVID-19 (not recorded which). This chain's CDR3 is CASSPARGSNNEQFF. In DNA, the CDR3 is TGTGCCAGCTCACCGGCAAGGGGTAGTAACAATGAGCAGTTCTTC.